This TCR beta chain was sequenced in a study of shared clonotypes between healthy human individuals. Overall study: The study used three CD4 naive, three CD4 memory, two CD8 naive and one CD8 memory plate per donor.

In regard to this clone: Antigen: not known.

Clones were read by immunoSEQ multiplex PCR, and TCRdb kept only the in-frame ones, dropping some. The sample holds about 1.5 million clones; 95% to 99% are singletons and the top ten take 0.4% to 0.55%. General observations from the study: What rarefaction showed was incomplete sorted-subset sequencing despite large depth.

The CDR3 spans 13 residues. Germline CDR1 reads LGHNA; CDR2 reads YNFKEQ. With 0 bases removed from V and 13 bases from J, the gap between germline ends came to 15 bases. The sample taken for sequencing was naive CD4+ T cells sorted from blood. Subset of the sample: CD45RA+ positively selected. The rearrangement joins TRBV4-2 to TRBJ1-2, with no clear D. The TCR sequence derives from a man aged 30 to 45 in good health. The CDR3 nucleotides are TGTGCCAGCAGCCAAGATGAACAGCTACGGTGCACCTTC. The encoded protein is CASSQDEQLRCTF.